A single sample is the source of the 29 T cell receptor beta chains below, sequenced in a study of cytomegalovirus exposure and HLA in healthy donors. TCRdb's table, derived via immunoSEQ multiplex PCR, lists solely in-frame clones and lacks some. The sample lists about 130,000 clones, roughly 86% occurring once. Sample: PBMCs. Receptors originate from a man in his thirties or forties in good health and CMV-seronegative.

This sequence joins TRBV5-6 and TRBJ1-1; possible D gene TRBD1, 5 bases. Deletions cut 2 bases from V and 3 bases from J, with 11 bases between. This CDR3 region has 14 residues. Germline CDR1 is SGHDT and CDR2 is YYEEEE. CDR3 region: CASSFVGGDTEAFF. The CDR3, as DNA: TGTGCCAGCAGCTTTGTCGGGGGGGACACTGAAGCTTTCTTT.

Only one count was recorded for this clone. This chain joins TRBV7-3 and TRBJ1-1, with 7 bases that match TRBD1. The CDR3 sequence is 14 residues long. CDR1 SGHTA and CDR2 FQGTGA come from the germline V gene. Trimming removed 5 bases from V and 1 base from J; junction bases left unmatched: 4. The CDR3 protein is CASSTTGRNTEAFF. CDR3 in DNA: TGTGCCAGCAGCACGACAGGGAGGAACACTGAAGCTTTCTTT.

In this sample, this clone turned up once. J is TRBJ2-1 and V is TRBV4-2, with D perhaps matching TRBD2 (5 bases). V lost 1 base, J lost 0 bases, and 10 bases lay in between. The CDR3 consists of 16 residues. Germline CDR1 reads LGHNA; CDR2 reads YNFKEQ. For the CDR3, the DNA is TGTGCCAGCAGCCAAGGAGGCGCGGGCTCCTACAATGAGCAGTTCTTC. Amino acids: CASSQGGAGSYNEQFF.

This clone was seen once. This sequence joins TRBV11-2 and TRBJ1-5; D call uncertain. The CDR3 is 13 residues long. The V gene's germline CDR1 is SGHAT and CDR2 FQNNGV. The V gene lost 4 bases and the J gene lost 5 bases, with 9 bases spanning the gap. The CDR3 sequence: CASSSTNYQPQHF. The CDR3 nucleotides are TGTGCCAGCAGCTCAACTAATTATCAGCCCCAGCATTTT.

This clone was seen once. The V and J genes are TRBV5-1 and TRBJ2-1; 7 bases agree with TRBD1. V was clipped by 4 bases and J by 4 bases; unmatched bases: 5. The germline V gene has CDR1 SGHRS and CDR2 YFSETQ. The CDR3 is made up of 14 amino acids. Written as DNA, the CDR3 is TGCGCCAGCAGCCCCGGACAGGCATACAATGAGCAGTTCTTC. This encodes CASSPGQAYNEQFF.

The rearrangement uses TRBV6-4 and TRBJ2-7; perhaps TRBD2 as D (6 bases). The length of the CDR3 is 20 residues. V was cut by 4 bases and J by 4 bases, with 32 bases left in between. Per the germline V gene, CDR1 is MRHNA and CDR2 is SNTAGT. The CDR3 sequence is CASSGPQVAGLFMGGYEQYF. CDR3 coding DNA: TGTGCCAGCAGTGGCCCACAGGTCGCAGGGTTGTTTATGGGAGGATACGAGCAGTACTTC.

The rearrangement links TRBV4-1 to TRBJ2-1; 7 positions match TRBD2. This CDR3 spans 16 amino acids. Germline assignment: CDR1 MGHRA and CDR2 YSYEKL. V lost 4 bases and J lost 0; bases outside the gene matches: 6. The DNA for the CDR3 is TGCGCCAGCAGCCCCCTAGCGGACCCCTCCTACAATGAGCAGTTCTTC. Its protein product is CASSPLADPSYNEQFF.

V is TRBV5-1 and J is TRBJ2-7; 7 bases are shared with TRBD1. V shed 2 bases and J 13 bases; nucleotides not matched to a gene: 12. Germline values: CDR1 SGHRS, CDR2 YFSETQ. There are 13 residues in the CDR3. The CDR3 DNA follows: TGCGCCAGCAGCTTAGGGGGCCCAAACGGATACTACTTC. Translation: CASSLGGPNGYYF.

V usage is TRBV10-2 and J usage is TRBJ2-4, with TRBD1 matching 8 bases. Trimming took 11 bases from V and 2 from J; bases not matched to a gene: 5. The germline gives CDR1 WSHSY, CDR2 SAAADI. The CDR3 totals 13 residues. The chain's CDR3 is CAAQGAPKNIQYF. CDR3 sequence (DNA): TGCGCCGCCCAGGGGGCTCCCAAAAACATTCAGTACTTC.

V gene TRBV5-1 combines with J gene TRBJ2-1; a possible D gene is TRBD2 (5 bases). The CDR3 is 15 residues long. Trimming took 4 bases from V and 10 from J, leaving 21 bases between them. Per the germline V gene, CDR1 is SGHRS and CDR2 is YFSETQ. The CDR3 region has the DNA TGCGCCAGCAGCCCGGAGGTTCCTAGCAATCGGGAGCAGTTCTTC. This encodes CASSPEVPSNREQFF.

The genes are TRBV10-2 and TRBJ2-4, with D possibly matching TRBD1 (6 bases). The V end was cut by 5 bases, the J end by 0 bases, with 14 bases between. The CDR3 contains 16 residues. Germline V gives CDR1 WSHSY, CDR2 SAAADI. The CDR3 coding sequence is TGCGCCAGCAGTACTACGACAGGAAGAGCCAAAAACATTCAGTACTTC. Amino acid sequence: CASSTTTGRAKNIQYF.

On this clone itself: Different DNA sequences within this sample yield the same CDR3. The V and J genes are TRBV5-4 and TRBJ2-1; D may be TRBD2 (6 bases). The germline V gene has CDR1 SGHNT and CDR2 YYREEE (reference sequence). This CDR3 spans 12 amino acids. Trimming removed 3 bases at V and 9 bases at J, with 10 bases between. CDR3 amino acids: CASSSEGGEQFF. The DNA of the CDR3 is TGTGCCAGCAGCTCCGAGGGAGGTGAGCAGTTCTTC. Full variable domain (rest looked up from reference TRBV5-4 and TRBJ2-1): ETGVTQSPTHLIKTRGQQVTLRCSSQSGHNTVSWYQQALGQGPQFIFQYYREEENGRGNFPPRFSGLQFPNYSSELNVNALELDDSALYLCASSSEGGEQFFGPGTRLTVL.

The V gene is TRBV5-1, the J gene TRBJ2-5; 12 nucleotides match TRBD2. The ends lost 1 base at V and 5 bases at J; junction bases unmatched: 15. Germline CDR1 reads SGHRS; CDR2 reads YFSETQ. CDR3 length equals 19 residues. CDR3 coding DNA: TGCGCCAGCAGCTTGACCCGACTAGCGGGAGAGGGTCTTCAGGAGACCCAGTACTTC. Its translation is CASSLTRLAGEGLQETQYF. Using reference TRBV5-1 and TRBJ2-5 for the parts outside the CDR3, the full variable domain is KAGVTQTPRYLIKTRGQQVTLSCSPISGHRSVSWYQQTPGQGLQFLFEYFSETQRNKGNFPGRFSGRQFSNSRSEMNVSTLELGDSALYLCASSLTRLAGEGLQETQYFGPGTRLLVL.

The chain links TRBV11-3 to TRBJ2-3; 7 bases line up with TRBD1. CDR3 size: 15 residues. The trim removed 3 bases at V and 3 bases at J, leaving 6 bases unmatched. Germline CDR1 reads SGHNT; CDR2 reads YENEEA. The CDR3 sequence: CASSFEGARTDTQYF. CDR3 bases: TGTGCCAGCAGCTTTGAGGGGGCGCGAACAGATACGCAGTATTTT.

This clone was found once. This chain joins TRBV5-1 and TRBJ2-5; 10 positions match TRBD2. The germline gives CDR1 SGHRS, CDR2 YFSETQ. Trimming removed 4 bases from V and 3 bases from J; junction bases left unmatched: 3. CDR3 size: 14 residues. CDR3 region: CASSTGLAEETQYF. The CDR3 bases are TGCGCCAGCAGCACCGGACTAGCGGAAGAGACCCAGTACTTC.

This chain links TRBV18 with TRBJ2-7, with D possibly TRBD2 on 6 matching bases. The V end lost 6 bases, the J end lost 1 base, and 22 bases lay between the germline ends. Germline V gives CDR1 KGHSH, CDR2 LQKENI. The CDR3 runs 17 residues. DNA of the CDR3: TGTGCCAGCTCCGCGACCTGGGAGGTAGCGGATTCCTACGAGCAGTACTTC. Translated, it gives CASSATWEVADSYEQYF. Full variable domain (missing parts from reference TRBV18 and TRBJ2-7): NAGVMQNPRHLVRRRGQEARLRCSPMKGHSHVYWYRQLPEEGLKFMVYLQKENIIDESGMPKERFSAEFPKEGPSILRIQQVVRGDSAAYFCASSATWEVADSYEQYFGPGTRLTVT.

V and J are TRBV6-5 and TRBJ1-4; perhaps TRBD1 as D (5 bases). V was cut by 2 bases and J by 0 bases, with 10 bases left in between. The germline gives CDR1 MNHEY, CDR2 SVGAGI. The CDR3 is made up of 16 amino acids. The CDR3 spells CASSYGGDATNEKLFF. The CDR3 region has the DNA TGTGCCAGCAGTTACGGAGGGGACGCAACTAATGAAAAACTGTTTTTT.

V gene TRBV29-1 combines with J gene TRBJ1-3; D gene unclear. Germline V CDR1 and CDR2: SQVTM, ANQGSEA. The germline V and J ends were trimmed by 4 bases and 6 bases, with 13 bases remaining between them. CDR3 length: 13 amino acids. DNA of the CDR3: TGCAGCGTTGCAGCGGGCCGGTCAAACACCATATATTTT. Translation: CSVAAGRSNTIYF.

The chain recombines TRBV10-2 with TRBJ2-4; perhaps TRBD2 as D (5 bases). Germline CDR1 is WSHSY and CDR2 is SAAADI. The V end lost 8 bases, the J end lost 0 bases, and 11 bases lay between the germline ends. The CDR3 is 14 residues long. CDR3 region: CASRDLLAKNIQYF. CDR3 coding DNA: TGCGCCAGCCGGGATTTACTAGCCAAAAACATTCAGTACTTC.

The chain recombines TRBV7-8 with TRBJ1-1; no firm D call. The germline V gene encodes CDR1 SGHVS and CDR2 FQNEAQ. The CDR3 has 13 residues. Trimming took off 4 bases at V and 0 bases at J, with 6 bases between the two ends. In nucleotides, the CDR3 is TGTGCCAGCAGCTCATCAATGAACACTGAAGCTTTCTTT. This codes for CASSSSMNTEAFF.

The rearrangement links TRBV9 to TRBJ2-1; D not resolved. Germline V gene lookup returns CDR1 SGDLS and CDR2 YYNGEE. This CDR3 contains 18 residues. Deletions cut 4 bases from V and 5 bases from J, with 25 bases between. Here the CDR3 DNA reads TGTGCCAGCAGCCCAATAGCCAGTCCGAAGAAGAACAACAATGAGCAGTTCTTC. The encoded protein is CASSPIASPKKNNNEQFF.

V and J are TRBV5-4 and TRBJ1-2; maybe TRBD1 (6 bases). The ends were cut back, 4 bases at V and 4 bases at J, with 11 bases in the middle. The germline CDR1 and CDR2 sequences are SGHNT and YYREEE (reference sequence). The CDR3 covers 13 residues. The CDR3 nucleotides read TGTGCCAGCAGCCCGCAGACAGGCTATGGCTACACCTTC. As protein: CASSPQTGYGYTF.

The V gene is TRBV7-3, the J gene TRBJ1-2, with TRBD1 matching 8 bases. This CDR3 spans 15 amino acids. Germline V CDR1 and CDR2: SGHTA, FQGTGA. The junction had 6 bases not matched to a gene; V was cut back by 4 bases and J by 2 bases. The CDR3 region has the DNA TGTGCCAGCAGCTCCTACGGACAGGGAAACTATGGCTACACCTTC. This codes for CASSSYGQGNYGYTF.

The chain couples TRBV5-4 to TRBJ1-1; possible D gene TRBD1, 6 bases. The V end was cut by 4 bases, the J end by 0 bases, with 10 bases between. Looked up from germline, CDR1 is SGHNT and CDR2 is YYREEE (reference sequence). The CDR3 loop spans 14 amino acids. The CDR3 DNA reads TGTGCCAGCAGCCGGACAGCGATGAACACTGAAGCTTTCTTT. Its protein product is CASSRTAMNTEAFF. The entire variable domain, with the rest obtained from reference TRBV5-4 and TRBJ1-1, is as follows: ETGVTQSPTHLIKTRGQQVTLRCSSQSGHNTVSWYQQALGQGPQFIFQYYREEENGRGNFPPRFSGLQFPNYSSELNVNALELDDSALYLCASSRTAMNTEAFFGQGTRLTVV.

This chain connects TRBV5-1 to TRBJ2-2; TRBD2 matches at 7 bases. The CDR3 runs to 19 residues. V lost 3 bases, J lost 6 bases, and 20 bases stayed unmatched. The germline CDR1 and CDR2 sequences are SGHRS and YFSETQ. The CDR3 DNA sequence: TGCGCCAGCAGCTACAACCAGAGGGCGGGAGTTAACATATCCGGGGAGCTGTTTTTT. It is translated as CASSYNQRAGVNISGELFF.

J is TRBJ1-3 and V is TRBV2, with D unresolved. The V end lost 11 bases, the J end lost 1 base, and 12 bases lay between the germline ends. The CDR3 loop spans 13 amino acids. Germline CDR1 reads SNHLY; CDR2 reads FYNNEI. The CDR3 loop is CASRRDSGNTIYF. Here the CDR3 DNA reads TGTGCCTCCCGGCGGGATTCTGGAAACACCATATATTTT.

The chain uses TRBV6-6 and TRBJ2-5, with TRBD1 identical over 10 bases. CDR1 MNHNY and CDR2 SVGAGI come from the germline V gene (reference sequence). Trimming took 4 bases from V and 5 from J; bases not matched to a gene: 7. The CDR3 runs to 15 residues. The CDR3 DNA reads TGTGCCAGCAGTTCGAGGACAGGGGGGATGGAGACCCAGTACTTC. Protein sequence: CASSSRTGGMETQYF.

This clone was seen just once. The chain links TRBV11-2 to TRBJ2-1, with 10 bases matching TRBD2. The V segment lost 1 base and the J segment 6 bases; nucleotides outside the gene matches: 3. Germline V gene lookup returns CDR1 SGHAT and CDR2 FQNNGV. The CDR3 is 15 amino acids. The CDR3 sequence: CASSLASSGSNEQFF. The CDR3 region has the DNA TGTGCCAGCAGCTTAGCATCTAGCGGGAGCAATGAGCAGTTCTTC. Variable domain in full (rest from reference TRBV11-2 and TRBJ2-1): EAGVAQSPRYKIIEKRQSVAFWCNPISGHATLYWYQQILGQGPKLLIQFQNNGVVDDSQLPKDRFSAERLKGVDSTLKIQPAKLEDSAVYLCASSLASSGSNEQFFGPGTRLTVL.

The gene calls are TRBV27 and TRBJ2-1; TRBD1 aligns across 11 bases. This CDR3 has 18 amino acids. The germline V gene has CDR1 MNHEY and CDR2 SMNVEV (reference sequence). After removal of 3 bases from V and 6 bases from J, the junction contained 13 bases not matched to a gene. CDR3 in amino acids: CASSLAGQGALGSNEQFF. The CDR3 DNA is TGTGCCAGCAGTTTGGCAGGACAGGGGGCTCTGGGGAGCAATGAGCAGTTCTTC.